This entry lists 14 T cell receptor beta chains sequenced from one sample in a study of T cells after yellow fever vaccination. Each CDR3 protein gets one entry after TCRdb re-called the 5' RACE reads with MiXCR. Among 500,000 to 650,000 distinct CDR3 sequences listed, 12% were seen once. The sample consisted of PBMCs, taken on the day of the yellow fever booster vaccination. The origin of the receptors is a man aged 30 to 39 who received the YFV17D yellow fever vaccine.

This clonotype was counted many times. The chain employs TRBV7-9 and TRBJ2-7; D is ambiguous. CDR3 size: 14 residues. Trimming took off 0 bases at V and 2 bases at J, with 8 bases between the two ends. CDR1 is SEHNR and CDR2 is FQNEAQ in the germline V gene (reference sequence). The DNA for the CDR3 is TGTGCCAGCAGCTTAGCGGGATCTCCCTACGAGCAGTACTTC. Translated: CASSLAGSPYEQYF.

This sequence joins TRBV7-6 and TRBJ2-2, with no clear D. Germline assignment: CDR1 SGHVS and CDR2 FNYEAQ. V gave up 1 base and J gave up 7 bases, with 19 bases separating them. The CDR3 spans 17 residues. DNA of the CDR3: TGTGCCAGCAGCTTAGTATGGATACCGGGTCTTCACGGGGAGCTGTTTTTT. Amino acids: CASSLVWIPGLHGELFF.

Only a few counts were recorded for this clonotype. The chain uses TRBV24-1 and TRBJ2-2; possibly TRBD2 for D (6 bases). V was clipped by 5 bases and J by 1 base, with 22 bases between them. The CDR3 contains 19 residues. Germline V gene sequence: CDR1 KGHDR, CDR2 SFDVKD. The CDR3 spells CATSAFSGVPGRNTGELFF. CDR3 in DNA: TGTGCCACCAGTGCCTTCTCGGGAGTCCCCGGTAGGAACACCGGGGAGCTGTTTTTT.

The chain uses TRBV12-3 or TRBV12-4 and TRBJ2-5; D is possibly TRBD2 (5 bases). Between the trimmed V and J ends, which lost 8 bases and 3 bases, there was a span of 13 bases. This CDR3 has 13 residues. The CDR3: CASASGEKETQYF. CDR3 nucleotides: TGTGCCAGCGCGAGCGGCGAGAAAGAGACCCAGTACTTC.

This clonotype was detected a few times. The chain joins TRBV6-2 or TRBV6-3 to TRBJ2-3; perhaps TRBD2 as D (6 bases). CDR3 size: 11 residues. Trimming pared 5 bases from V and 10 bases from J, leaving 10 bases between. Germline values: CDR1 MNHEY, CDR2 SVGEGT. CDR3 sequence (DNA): TGTGCCAGCAGTCGGGACTCTGCGCAGTATTTT. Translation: CASSRDSAQYF.

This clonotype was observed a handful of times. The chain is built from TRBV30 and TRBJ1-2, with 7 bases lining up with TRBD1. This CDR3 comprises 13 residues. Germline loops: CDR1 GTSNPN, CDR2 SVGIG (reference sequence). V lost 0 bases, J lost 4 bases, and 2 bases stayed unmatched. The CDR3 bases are TGTGCCTGGAGTGTAGGACAGGTCTATGGCTACACCTTC. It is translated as CAWSVGQVYGYTF.

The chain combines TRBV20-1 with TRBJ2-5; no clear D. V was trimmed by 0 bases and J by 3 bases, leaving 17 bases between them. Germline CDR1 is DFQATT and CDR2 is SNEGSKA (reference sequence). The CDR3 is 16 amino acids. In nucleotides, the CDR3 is TGCAGTGCTAGAGATCCAAGACTTCCATCTAAAGAGACCCAGTACTTC. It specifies CSARDPRLPSKETQYF.

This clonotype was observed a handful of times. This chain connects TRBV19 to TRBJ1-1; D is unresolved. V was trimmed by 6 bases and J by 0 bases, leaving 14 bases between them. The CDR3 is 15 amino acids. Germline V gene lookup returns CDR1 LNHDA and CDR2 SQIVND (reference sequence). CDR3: CASSKVGRLNTEAFF. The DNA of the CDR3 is TGTGCCAGTAGCAAGGTCGGACGGTTGAACACTGAAGCTTTCTTT.

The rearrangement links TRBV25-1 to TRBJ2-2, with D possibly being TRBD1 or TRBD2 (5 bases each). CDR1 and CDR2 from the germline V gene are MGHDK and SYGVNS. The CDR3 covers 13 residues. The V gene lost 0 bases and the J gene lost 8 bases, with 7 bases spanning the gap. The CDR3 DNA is TGTGCCAGCAGTGAATATGGGGGAGGGGAGCTGTTTTTT. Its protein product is CASSEYGGGELFF.

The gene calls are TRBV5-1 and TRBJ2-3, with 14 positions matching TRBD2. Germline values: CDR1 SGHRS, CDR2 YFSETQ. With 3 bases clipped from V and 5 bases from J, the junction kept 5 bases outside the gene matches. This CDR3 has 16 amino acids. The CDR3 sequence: CASSSRLAGGLDTQYF. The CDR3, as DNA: TGCGCCAGCAGCTCCCGACTAGCGGGAGGGTTAGATACGCAGTATTTT.

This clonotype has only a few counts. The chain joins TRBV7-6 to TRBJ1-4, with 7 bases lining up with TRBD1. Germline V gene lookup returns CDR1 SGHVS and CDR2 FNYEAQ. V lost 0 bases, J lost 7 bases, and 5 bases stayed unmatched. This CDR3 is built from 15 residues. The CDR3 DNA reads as TGTGCCAGCAGCTTAGCGGGCAGGGGGAGTGAAAAACTGTTTTTT. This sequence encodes CASSLAGRGSEKLFF.

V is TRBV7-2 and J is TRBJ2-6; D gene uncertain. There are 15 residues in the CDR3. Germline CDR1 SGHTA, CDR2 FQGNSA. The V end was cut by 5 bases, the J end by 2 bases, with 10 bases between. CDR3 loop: CASSPKSPGANVLTF. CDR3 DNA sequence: TGTGCCAGCAGCCCCAAATCCCCTGGGGCCAACGTCCTGACTTTC.

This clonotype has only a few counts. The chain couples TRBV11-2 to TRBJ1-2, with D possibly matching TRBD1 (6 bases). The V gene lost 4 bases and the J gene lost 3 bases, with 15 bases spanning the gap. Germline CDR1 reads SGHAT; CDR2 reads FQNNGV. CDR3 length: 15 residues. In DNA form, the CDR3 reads TGTGCCAGCAGCTCTACAAGGGGGGGCTACTATGGCTACACCTTC. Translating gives CASSSTRGGYYGYTF.

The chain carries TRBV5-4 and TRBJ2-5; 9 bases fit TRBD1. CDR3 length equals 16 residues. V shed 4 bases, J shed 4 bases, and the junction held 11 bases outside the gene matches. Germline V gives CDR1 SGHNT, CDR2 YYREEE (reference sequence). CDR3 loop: CASSPRDRVLGETQYF. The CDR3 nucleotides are TGTGCCAGCAGCCCCCGGGACAGGGTGTTGGGAGAGACCCAGTACTTC.